Sequencing of this T cell receptor beta chain was carried out in a study of cytomegalovirus exposure and HLA in healthy donors. Study observations and caveats: Prior analysis indicated that the majority of TCR beta V segments exhibited productivity approximately 87% or approximately 30% of the time. Whilst most TCR sequences proved rare, a subset of public TCRs occurred across many donors.

In the PCR, 60 Vbeta and 13 Jbeta primers were used. Clones were sequenced by immunoSEQ multiplex PCR, and TCRdb holds only the in-frame ones, with some missing. The data hold around 190,000 clones, with over 70% observed a single time. The V end was cut by 3 bases, the J end by 5 bases, with 11 bases between. In germline, CDR1 is GTSNPN, CDR2 SVGIG (reference sequence). The CDR3 runs 13 residues. This clone was picked up a small number of times. What it binds is not known. The chain joins TRBV30 to TRBJ2-1; D not certain. The sample was PBMCs. This receptor was taken from a woman younger than 35 in good health and CMV-seronegative. Here the CDR3 reads CAWRGNYHNEQFF. CDR3 nucleotide sequence: TGTGCCTGGAGAGGTAACTACCACAATGAGCAGTTCTTC.